One and the same sample provided the 22 T cell receptor beta chains below, sequenced in a study of shared clonotypes between healthy human individuals. CD45RO-negative, CCR7-positively selected cells formed the naive CD8 fraction, excluding terminally differentiated effector memory CD45RA+ cells. TCRdb's table, derived via immunoSEQ multiplex PCR, lists solely in-frame clones and lacks some. The sample lists approximately 650,000 clones, around 95% occurring once. Sequences were obtained from naive CD8+ T cells sorted from blood. These TCRs come from a woman in her twenties or thirties in good health.

The gene calls are TRBV28 and TRBJ2-5; unclear D gene. The germline gives CDR1 MDHEN, CDR2 SYDVKM. The length of the CDR3 is 14 residues. Trimming took 2 bases from V and 3 from J, leaving 10 bases between them. In DNA form, the CDR3 reads TGTGCCAGCAGTTTAAGCCTTACTAAAGAGACCCAGTACTTC. Encoded protein: CASSLSLTKETQYF.

The V call is TRBV7-6, the J call TRBJ2-2; 10 nucleotides agree with TRBD2. Germline loops: CDR1 SGHVS, CDR2 FNYEAQ. The V and J ends lost 4 bases and 2 bases, in that order; junction bases with no gene match: 10. The CDR3 totals 18 residues. The CDR3 DNA follows: TGTGCCAGCAGCTCAAAACTAGCGGGAAGACCAAACACCGGGGAGCTGTTTTTT. This gives the protein CASSSKLAGRPNTGELFF.

The chain recombines TRBV6-5 with TRBJ2-2; unclear D gene. The germline V gene encodes CDR1 MNHEY and CDR2 SVGAGI. The CDR3 extends over 13 amino acids. V was clipped by 2 bases and J by 7 bases, with 8 bases between them. As DNA, the CDR3 is TGTGCCAGCAGTTACCGGGTCCTCGGGGAGCTGTTTTTT. Amino acids: CASSYRVLGELFF.

This clone was found once. The CDR3 spells CASSRDRGTDTQYF. The CDR3 nucleotides are TGTGCCAGCAGCCGGGACAGGGGCACAGATACGCAGTATTTT. This chain links TRBV28 with TRBJ2-3, with TRBD1 identical over 9 bases. This CDR3 spans 14 amino acids. Germline CDR1 MDHEN, CDR2 SYDVKM. The V segment lost 6 bases and the J segment 1 base; nucleotides outside the gene matches: 2.

The chain joins TRBV4-1 to TRBJ2-5; 8 bases fit TRBD1. V shed 3 bases, J shed 5 bases, and the junction held 5 bases outside the gene matches. The length of the CDR3 is 14 residues. The germline CDR1 and CDR2 sequences are MGHRA and YSYEKL. Here the CDR3 reads CASSQRQGTETQYF. CDR3 DNA sequence: TGCGCCAGCAGCCAGCGACAGGGGACGGAGACCCAGTACTTC.

The rearrangement uses TRBV27 and TRBJ2-1, with D maybe TRBD1 (6 bases). V lost 6 bases, J lost 7 bases, and 13 bases lay in between. The CDR3 spans 13 residues. From germline, CDR1 is MNHEY and CDR2 SMNVEV (reference sequence). DNA for the CDR3: TGTGCCAGCAGCCTACAGGGTGGGAATGAGCAGTTCTTC. Amino acids: CASSLQGGNEQFF.

J is TRBJ2-1 and V is TRBV9; D might be TRBD2 (6 bases). The V gene lost 0 bases and the J gene lost 4 bases, with 17 bases spanning the gap. CDR1 is SGDLS and CDR2 is YYNGEE in the germline V gene. CDR3 length equals 17 residues. CDR3 amino acids: CASSVDEVGGLYNEQFF. DNA of the CDR3: TGTGCCAGCAGCGTAGATGAGGTGGGGGGACTTTACAATGAGCAGTTCTTC.

The chain employs TRBV7-6 and TRBJ2-7; TRBD2 agrees at 13 bases. Per the germline V gene, CDR1 is SGHVS and CDR2 is FNYEAQ. V dropped 5 bases and J dropped 7; count of bases not matched to a gene: 26. CDR3 length equals 21 residues. The CDR3 DNA sequence: TGTGCCAGCAGCCGTTGGGGACCGGGGACTAGCGGGACCCTTGGACTGGGTGAGCAGTACTTC. Translation gives CASSRWGPGTSGTLGLGEQYF.

The rearrangement uses TRBV27 and TRBJ2-1; TRBD1 aligns across 9 bases. The V and J ends lost 6 bases and 12 bases, in that order; junction bases with no gene match: 9. Germline values: CDR1 MNHEY, CDR2 SMNVEV (reference sequence). CDR3 length equals 13 residues. The CDR3 loop reads CASRPGTGMGQFF. CDR3 nucleotides: TGTGCCAGCAGACCCGGGACAGGGATGGGGCAGTTCTTC.

This chain connects TRBV4-1 to TRBJ1-5, with D possibly being TRBD1 (5 bases). Germline lookup yields CDR1 MGHRA and CDR2 YSYEKL. The CDR3 has 15 residues. Trimming left V 1 base short and J 7 bases short, with 14 bases between. The CDR3 sequence: CASSQANSREQPQHF. DNA of the CDR3: TGCGCCAGCAGCCAAGCGAACAGCAGGGAACAGCCCCAGCATTTT.

The rearrangement links TRBV7-9 to TRBJ2-1, with D possibly matching TRBD2 (7 bases). Germline CDR1 and CDR2: SEHNR and FQNEAQ (reference sequence). V dropped 6 bases and J dropped 7 bases, with 19 bases sitting between them. The CDR3 is 15 residues long. In DNA form, the CDR3 reads TGTGCCAGCAGTCGAGGGGGGGTAGCAGGAAATGAGCAGTTCTTC. This translates into CASSRGGVAGNEQFF.

The chain links TRBV11-3 to TRBJ2-7; D gene uncertain. Trimming removed 0 bases at V and 5 bases at J, with 20 bases between. The germline V gene has CDR1 SGHNT and CDR2 YENEEA. The CDR3 has 17 residues. The CDR3 DNA sequence: TGTGCCAGCAGCTTAGATCGATCGAGGCAGCTTTACGACGAGCAGTACTTC. Translating gives CASSLDRSRQLYDEQYF.

The gene calls are TRBV2 and TRBJ2-3; 9 bases agree with TRBD2. Trimming at V came to 2 bases and at J to 1 base, leaving 7 bases not matched to a gene. Germline V gene data show CDR1 as SNHLY and CDR2 as FYNNEI. The length of the CDR3 is 17 residues. The CDR3 region has the DNA TGTGCCAGCAGTGAATTCCCGCTAGCGGGACGCACAGATACGCAGTATTTT. Encoded protein: CASSEFPLAGRTDTQYF.

The chain joins TRBV28 to TRBJ2-7, with TRBD2 matching 7 bases. Germline loops: CDR1 MDHEN, CDR2 SYDVKM. This CDR3 contains 15 residues. With 5 bases clipped from V and 0 bases from J, the junction kept 7 bases outside the gene matches. DNA for the CDR3: TGTGCCAGCAGTCGCGGGGGTGTGAGCTCCTACGAGCAGTACTTC. This codes for CASSRGGVSSYEQYF.

The V call is TRBV2, the J call TRBJ2-7; 10 bases fit TRBD1. CDR3 size: 14 residues. J lost 6 bases, V lost 6 bases, and 8 bases had no gene match. The germline V gene encodes CDR1 SNHLY and CDR2 FYNNEI. The CDR3 is CASRTGTGAPEQYF. For the CDR3, the DNA is TGTGCCAGCAGGACCGGGACAGGGGCTCCCGAGCAGTACTTC.

The rearrangement joins TRBV6-4 to TRBJ2-7; D is undetermined. The CDR3 is 14 amino acids. The V gene lost 7 bases and the J gene lost 0 bases, with 13 bases spanning the gap. Germline values: CDR1 MRHNA, CDR2 SNTAGT. The CDR3 protein is CASIARQDSYEQYF. CDR3 nucleotides: TGTGCCAGCATCGCGAGGCAAGACTCCTACGAGCAGTACTTC.

This chain links TRBV7-9 with TRBJ2-3; the D is unclear. Germline V gene sequence: CDR1 SEHNR, CDR2 FQNEAQ (reference sequence). There are 10 residues in the CDR3. V lost 9 bases and J lost 7, with 8 bases in between. CDR3 region: CASSRHTQYF. The CDR3 coding sequence is TGTGCCAGTAGTCGGCATACGCAGTATTTT.

This clone has just one count. The chain joins TRBV14 to TRBJ2-1; D remains unclear. Germline V CDR1 and CDR2: SGHDN, FVKESK. This CDR3 has 15 amino acids. V was cut by 3 bases and J by 1 base, with 10 bases left in between. CDR3 in amino acids: CASSHSQDSYNEQFF. CDR3 nucleotides: TGTGCCAGCAGCCATTCGCAGGATTCCTACAATGAGCAGTTCTTC.

The chain employs TRBV2 and TRBJ2-1, with D tentatively TRBD2 (5 bases). Germline values: CDR1 SNHLY, CDR2 FYNNEI. The ends were cut back, 6 bases at V and 10 bases at J, with 7 bases in the middle. This CDR3 is 10 amino acids long. In DNA form, the CDR3 reads TGTGCCAGCAGAGCGGCAGAGCAGTTCTTC. Translating gives CASRAAEQFF.

The sample holds one count of this clone. The CDR3, as DNA: TGTGCCAGCTCACCCTGGGCCCGGACAGCAATTAATGAAAAACTGTTTTTT. Translation: CASSPWARTAINEKLFF. The rearrangement joins TRBV18 to TRBJ1-4; tentative D call: TRBD1 (6 bases). Deletions cut 3 bases from V and 4 bases from J, with 18 bases between. Germline CDR1 reads KGHSH; CDR2 reads LQKENI. The CDR3 extends over 17 amino acids.

The chain joins TRBV2 to TRBJ2-5, with D perhaps TRBD1 (5 bases). The V end lost 4 bases, the J end lost 2 bases, and 14 bases lay between the germline ends. The CDR3 runs 15 residues. CDR1 SNHLY and CDR2 FYNNEI come from the germline V gene. The CDR3 loop reads CASSVSWGQQETQYF. DNA of the CDR3: TGTGCCAGCAGTGTTAGTTGGGGCCAACAAGAGACCCAGTACTTC.

The chain links TRBV27 to TRBJ2-1; D is unclear. V lost 0 bases and J 6 bases, leaving 3 bases between the germline ends. The CDR3 loop spans 12 amino acids. The germline V gene has CDR1 MNHEY and CDR2 SMNVEV (reference sequence). The CDR3 DNA reads TGTGCCAGCAGTTTATCCCTCAATGAGCAGTTCTTC. Its translation is CASSLSLNEQFF.